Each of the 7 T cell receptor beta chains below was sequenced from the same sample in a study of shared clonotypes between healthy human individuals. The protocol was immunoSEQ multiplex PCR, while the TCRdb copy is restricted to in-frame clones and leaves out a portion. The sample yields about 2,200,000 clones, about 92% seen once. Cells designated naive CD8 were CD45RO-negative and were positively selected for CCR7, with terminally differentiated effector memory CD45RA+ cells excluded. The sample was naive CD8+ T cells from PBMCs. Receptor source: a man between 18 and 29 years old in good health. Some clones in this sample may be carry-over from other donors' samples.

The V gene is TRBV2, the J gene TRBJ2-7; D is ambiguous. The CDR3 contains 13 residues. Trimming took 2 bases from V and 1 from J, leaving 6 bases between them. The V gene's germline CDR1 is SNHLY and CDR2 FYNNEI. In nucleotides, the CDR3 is TGTGCCAGCAGTGAATACTATTCCTACGAGCAGTACTTC. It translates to CASSEYYSYEQYF.

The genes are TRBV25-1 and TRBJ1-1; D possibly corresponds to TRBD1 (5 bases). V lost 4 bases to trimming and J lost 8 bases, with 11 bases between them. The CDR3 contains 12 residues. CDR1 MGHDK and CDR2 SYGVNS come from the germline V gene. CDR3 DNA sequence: TGTGCCAGCAGTGGCCCGGGACGAGAAGCTTTCTTT. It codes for CASSGPGREAFF. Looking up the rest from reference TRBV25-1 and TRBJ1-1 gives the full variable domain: EADIYQTPRYLVIGTGKKITLECSQTMGHDKMYWYQQDPGMELHLIHYSYGVNSTEKGDLSSESTVSRIRTEHFPLTLESARPSHTSQYLCASSGPGREAFFGQGTRLTVV.

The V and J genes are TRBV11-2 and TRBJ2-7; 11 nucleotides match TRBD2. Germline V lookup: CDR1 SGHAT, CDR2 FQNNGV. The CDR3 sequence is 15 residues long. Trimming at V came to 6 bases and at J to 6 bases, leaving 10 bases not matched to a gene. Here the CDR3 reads CASSEALAGVSEQYF. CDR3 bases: TGTGCCAGCAGTGAGGCACTAGCGGGAGTTAGCGAGCAGTACTTC.

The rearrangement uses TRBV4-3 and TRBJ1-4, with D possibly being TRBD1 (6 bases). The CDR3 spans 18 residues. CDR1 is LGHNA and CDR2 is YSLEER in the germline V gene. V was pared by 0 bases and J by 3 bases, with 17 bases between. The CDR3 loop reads CASSQDAQGGGPNEKLFF. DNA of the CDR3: TGCGCCAGCAGCCAAGATGCCCAGGGTGGGGGCCCTAATGAAAAACTGTTTTTT.

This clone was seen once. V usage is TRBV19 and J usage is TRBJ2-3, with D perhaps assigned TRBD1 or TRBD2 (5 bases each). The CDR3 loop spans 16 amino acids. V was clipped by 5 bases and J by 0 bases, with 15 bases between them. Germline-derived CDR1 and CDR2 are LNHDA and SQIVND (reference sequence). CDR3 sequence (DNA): TGTGCCAGTAGTCCCCGGGACCTCATTAGCACAGATACGCAGTATTTT. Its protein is CASSPRDLISTDTQYF.

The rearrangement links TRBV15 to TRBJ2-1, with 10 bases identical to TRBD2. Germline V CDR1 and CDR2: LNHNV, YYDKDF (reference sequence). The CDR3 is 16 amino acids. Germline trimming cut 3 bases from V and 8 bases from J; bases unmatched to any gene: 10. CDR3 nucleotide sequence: TGTGCCACCAGCAGCCCCACCCAGCGGGAGGGCTATGAGCAGTTCTTC. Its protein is CATSSPTQREGYEQFF.

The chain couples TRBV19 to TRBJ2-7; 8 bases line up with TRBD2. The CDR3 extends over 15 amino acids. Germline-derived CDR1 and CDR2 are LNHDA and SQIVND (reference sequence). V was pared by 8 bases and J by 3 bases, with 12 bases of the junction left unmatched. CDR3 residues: CASGRGSGGYYEQYF. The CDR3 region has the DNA TGTGCCAGTGGCCGAGGTTCGGGAGGGTACTACGAGCAGTACTTC.